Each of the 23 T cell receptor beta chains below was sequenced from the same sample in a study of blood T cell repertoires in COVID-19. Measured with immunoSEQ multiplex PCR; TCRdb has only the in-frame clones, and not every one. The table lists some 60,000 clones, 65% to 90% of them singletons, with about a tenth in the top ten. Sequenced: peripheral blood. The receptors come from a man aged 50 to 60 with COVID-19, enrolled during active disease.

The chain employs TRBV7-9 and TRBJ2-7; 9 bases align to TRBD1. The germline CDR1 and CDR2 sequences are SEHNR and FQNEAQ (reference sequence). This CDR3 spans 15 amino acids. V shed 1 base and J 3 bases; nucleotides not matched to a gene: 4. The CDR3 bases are TGTGCCAGCAGCTTAGAAGGGGACAGGGTCTACGAGCAGTACTTC. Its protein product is CASSLEGDRVYEQYF.

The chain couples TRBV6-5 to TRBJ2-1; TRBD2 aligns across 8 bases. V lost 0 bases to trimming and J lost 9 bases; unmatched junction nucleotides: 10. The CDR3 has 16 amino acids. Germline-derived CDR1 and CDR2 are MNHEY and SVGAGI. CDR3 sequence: CASSYSGTSLSGEQFF. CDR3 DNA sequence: TGTGCCAGCAGTTACTCAGGGACTAGTCTTTCGGGTGAGCAGTTCTTC.

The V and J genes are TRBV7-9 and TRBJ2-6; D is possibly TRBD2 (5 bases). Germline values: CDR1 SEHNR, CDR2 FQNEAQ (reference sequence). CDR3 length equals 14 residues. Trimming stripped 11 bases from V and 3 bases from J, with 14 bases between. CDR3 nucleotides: TGTGCCTGCGACTACCTTAGTGGGGCCAACGTCCTGACTTTC. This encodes CACDYLSGANVLTF.

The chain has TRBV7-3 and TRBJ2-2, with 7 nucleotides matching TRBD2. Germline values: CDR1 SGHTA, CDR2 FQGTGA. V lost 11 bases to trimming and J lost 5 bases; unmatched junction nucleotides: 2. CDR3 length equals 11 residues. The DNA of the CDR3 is TGTGCCTCGGGGGGAACCGGGGAGCTGTTTTTT. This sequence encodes CASGGTGELFF.

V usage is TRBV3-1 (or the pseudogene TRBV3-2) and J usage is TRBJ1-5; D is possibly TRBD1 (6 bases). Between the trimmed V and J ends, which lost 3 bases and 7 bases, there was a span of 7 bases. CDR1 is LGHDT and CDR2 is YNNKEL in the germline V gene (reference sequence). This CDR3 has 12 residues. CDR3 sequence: CASSHQGQPQHF. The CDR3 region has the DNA TGTGCCAGCAGCCATCAGGGGCAGCCCCAGCATTTT.

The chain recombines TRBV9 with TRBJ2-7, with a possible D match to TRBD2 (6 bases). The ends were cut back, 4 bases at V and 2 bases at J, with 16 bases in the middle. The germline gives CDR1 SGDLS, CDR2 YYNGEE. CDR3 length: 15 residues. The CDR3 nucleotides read TGTGCCAGCAGCCTTTCGGGGGAGGTTCCCTACGAGCAGTACTTC. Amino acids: CASSLSGEVPYEQYF.

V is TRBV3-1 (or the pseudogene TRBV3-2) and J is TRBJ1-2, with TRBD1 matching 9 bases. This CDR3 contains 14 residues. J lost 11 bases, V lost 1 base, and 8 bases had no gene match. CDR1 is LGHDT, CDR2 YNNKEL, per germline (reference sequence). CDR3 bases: TGTGCCAGCAGCCAAGTCGGGACAGGGCGACCGTACACCTTC. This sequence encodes CASSQVGTGRPYTF.

The DNA for the CDR3 is TGTGCCAGCAGCTCATCGACAGTCTCTGGAAACACCATATATTTT. It translates to CASSSSTVSGNTIYF. The chain combines TRBV11-2 with TRBJ1-3; possibly TRBD1 for D (5 bases). Germline CDR1 reads SGHAT; CDR2 reads FQNNGV. CDR3 length: 15 residues. V lost 4 bases and J lost 0, with 10 bases in between.

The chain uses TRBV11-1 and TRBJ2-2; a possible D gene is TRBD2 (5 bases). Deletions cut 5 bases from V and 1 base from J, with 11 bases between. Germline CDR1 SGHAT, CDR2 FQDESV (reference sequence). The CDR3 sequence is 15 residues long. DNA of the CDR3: TGTGCCAGCAGCCAAGCGGCACAGAACACCGGGGAGCTGTTTTTT. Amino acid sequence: CASSQAAQNTGELFF.

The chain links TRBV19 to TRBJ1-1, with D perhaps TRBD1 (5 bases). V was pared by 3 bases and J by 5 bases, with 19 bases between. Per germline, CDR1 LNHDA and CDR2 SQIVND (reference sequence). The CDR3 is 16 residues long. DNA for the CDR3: TGTGCCAGTAGTATTCAAAGGGGATCCCTAGGGACTGAAGCTTTCTTT. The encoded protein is CASSIQRGSLGTEAFF. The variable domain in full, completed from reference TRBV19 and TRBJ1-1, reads DGGITQSPKYLFRKEGQNVTLSCEQNLNHDAMYWYRQDPGQGLRLIYYSQIVNDFQKGDIAEGYSVSREKKESFPLTVTSAQKNPTAFYLCASSIQRGSLGTEAFFGQGTRLTVV.

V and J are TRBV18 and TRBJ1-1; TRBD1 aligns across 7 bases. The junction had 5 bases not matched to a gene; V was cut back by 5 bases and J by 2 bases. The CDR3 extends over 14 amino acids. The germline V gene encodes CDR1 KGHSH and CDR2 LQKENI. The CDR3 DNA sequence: TGTGCCAGCTCATATGGACAGGTTAACACTGAAGCTTTCTTT. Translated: CASSYGQVNTEAFF.

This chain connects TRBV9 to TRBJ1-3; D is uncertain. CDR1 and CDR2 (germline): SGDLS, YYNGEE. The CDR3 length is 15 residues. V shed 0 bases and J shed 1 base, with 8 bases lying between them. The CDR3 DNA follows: TGTGCCAGCAGCGTAGCGAGGGCGTCTGGAAACACCATATATTTT. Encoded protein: CASSVARASGNTIYF.

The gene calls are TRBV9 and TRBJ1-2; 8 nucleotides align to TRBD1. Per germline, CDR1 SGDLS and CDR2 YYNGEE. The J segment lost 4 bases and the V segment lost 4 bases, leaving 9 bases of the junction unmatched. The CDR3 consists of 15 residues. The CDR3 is CASSTTGTGLYGYTF. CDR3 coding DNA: TGTGCCAGCAGCACCACCGGGACAGGTCTCTATGGCTACACCTTC.

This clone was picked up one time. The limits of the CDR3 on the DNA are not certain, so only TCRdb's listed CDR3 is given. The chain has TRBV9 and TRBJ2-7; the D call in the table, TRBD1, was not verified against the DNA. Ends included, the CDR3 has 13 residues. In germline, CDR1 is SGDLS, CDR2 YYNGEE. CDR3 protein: CASSVGKGNEKYF.

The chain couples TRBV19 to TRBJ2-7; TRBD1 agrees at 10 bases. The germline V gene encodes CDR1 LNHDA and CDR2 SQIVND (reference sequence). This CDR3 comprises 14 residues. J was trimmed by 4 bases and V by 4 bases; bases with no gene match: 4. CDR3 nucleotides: TGTGCCAGTAGTACCGGGACAGGGGCATACGAGCAGTACTTC. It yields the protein CASSTGTGAYEQYF.

CDR3 loop: CASSLRAHNEQFF. The CDR3 DNA is TGTGCCAGCAGCTTACGCGCGCACAATGAGCAGTTCTTC. This sequence joins TRBV7-8 and TRBJ2-1; D gene uncertain. Germline V gives CDR1 SGHVS, CDR2 FQNEAQ. CDR3 length: 13 amino acids. Trimming pared 2 bases from V and 5 bases from J, leaving 7 bases between.

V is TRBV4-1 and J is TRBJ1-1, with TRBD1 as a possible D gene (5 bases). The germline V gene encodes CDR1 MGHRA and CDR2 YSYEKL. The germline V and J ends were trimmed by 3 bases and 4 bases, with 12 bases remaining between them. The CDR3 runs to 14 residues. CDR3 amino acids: CASSHPRVTTEAFF. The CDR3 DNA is TGCGCCAGCAGCCACCCCAGGGTTACCACTGAAGCTTTCTTT.

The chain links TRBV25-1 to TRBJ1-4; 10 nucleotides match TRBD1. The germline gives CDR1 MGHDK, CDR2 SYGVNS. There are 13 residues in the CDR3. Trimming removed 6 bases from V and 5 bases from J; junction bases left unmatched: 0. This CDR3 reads CASRGQGNEKLFF. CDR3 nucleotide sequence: TGTGCCAGCAGGGGACAGGGGAATGAAAAACTGTTTTTT. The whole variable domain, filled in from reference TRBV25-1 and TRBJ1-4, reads EADIYQTPRYLVIGTGKKITLECSQTMGHDKMYWYQQDPGMELHLIHYSYGVNSTEKGDLSSESTVSRIRTEHFPLTLESARPSHTSQYLCASRGQGNEKLFFGSGTQLSVL.

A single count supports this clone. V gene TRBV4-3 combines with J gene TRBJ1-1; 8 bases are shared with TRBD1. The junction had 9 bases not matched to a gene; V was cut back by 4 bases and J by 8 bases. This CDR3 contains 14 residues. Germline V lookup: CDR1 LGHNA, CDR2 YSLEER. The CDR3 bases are TGCGCCAGCAGCCGGGTCCAGGGGGCAGAGGAAGCTTTCTTT. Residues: CASSRVQGAEEAFF.

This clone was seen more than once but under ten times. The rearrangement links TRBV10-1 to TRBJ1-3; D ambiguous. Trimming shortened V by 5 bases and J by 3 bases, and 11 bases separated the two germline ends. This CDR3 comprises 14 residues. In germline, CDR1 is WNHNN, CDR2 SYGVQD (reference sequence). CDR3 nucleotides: TGCGCCAGCAGTCCGGGTCTTTTTGGAAACACCATATATTTT. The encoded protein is CASSPGLFGNTIYF.

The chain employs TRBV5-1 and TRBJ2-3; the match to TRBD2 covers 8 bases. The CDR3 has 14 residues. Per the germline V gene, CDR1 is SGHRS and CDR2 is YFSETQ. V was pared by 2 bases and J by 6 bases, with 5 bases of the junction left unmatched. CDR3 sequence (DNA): TGCGCCAGCAGCTTCGGTAGCGGGATTGATACGCAGTATTTT. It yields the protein CASSFGSGIDTQYF.

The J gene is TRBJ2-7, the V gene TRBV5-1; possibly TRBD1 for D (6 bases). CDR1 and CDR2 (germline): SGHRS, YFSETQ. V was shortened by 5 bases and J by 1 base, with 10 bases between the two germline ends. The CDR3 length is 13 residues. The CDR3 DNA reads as TGCGCCAGCAGTTCCACAGGGTCCTACGAGCAGTACTTC. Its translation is CASSSTGSYEQYF.

The CDR3 protein is CAWGVLSTEAFF. CDR3 DNA: TGTGCCTGGGGGGTGTTGAGCACTGAAGCTTTCTTT. The chain carries TRBV30 and TRBJ1-1; D is unresolved. The germline CDR1 and CDR2 sequences are GTSNPN and SVGIG (reference sequence). The CDR3 loop spans 12 amino acids. V was clipped by 5 bases and J by 4 bases, with 11 bases between them. Looking up the rest from reference TRBV30 and TRBJ1-1 gives the full variable domain: SQTIHQWPATLVQPVGSPLSLECTVEGTSNPNLYWYRQAAGRGLQLLFYSVGIGQISSEVPQNLSASRPQDRQFILSSKKLLLSDSGFYLCAWGVLSTEAFFGQGTRLTVV.